The source of this TCR beta chain is a study of CD8 T cells in ankylosing spondylitis. Note on this clonotype: Its antigen is not identified.

TCRdb reprocessed the 5' RACE reads with MiXCR, giving one entry per CDR3 protein. The table includes 290,000 or so distinct CDR3 sequences, less than 25% detected once. Findings of the study overall: Within peripheral blood, clones linked to disease were CD8+ and relatively rare. Seemingly characteristic of ankylosing spondylitis blood was a TCR beta motif consisting of about 8 highly homologous variants.

The CDR3 loop spans 15 amino acids. With 5 bases removed from V and 7 bases from J, the gap between germline ends came to 21 bases. The chain is built from TRBV12-3 or TRBV12-4 and TRBJ2-7; D is possibly TRBD2 (7 bases). The receptor's source is a female donor with ankylosing spondylitis or in good health (not recorded which). The specimen was blood, either unsorted or a sorted T cell fraction (not recorded which). The CDR3 region has the DNA TGTGCCAGCAGTGCCCTCGGGGGGCGGTATGAAGAGCAGTACTTC. Translating it yields CASSALGGRYEEQYF.